This TCR beta chain is from a study of T cells in Graves' hyperthyroidism and ophthalmopathy. Findings of the study overall: From stable hyperthyroidism, ophthalmopathy was set apart by a 13 V-J model.

Of note for this clonotype: The antigen is unknown.

Trimming stripped 2 bases from V and 1 base from J, with 17 bases between. CDR1 MNHEY and CDR2 SVGAGI come from the germline V gene. The CDR3 has 17 residues. TCR beta CDR3 regions were amplified from RNA. Using the HTBI primer set, a first-round RT-PCR was run on the TCR CDR3. Each CDR3 protein gets one entry after TCRdb re-called the multiplex PCR reads with MiXCR. The sample shows roughly 720,000 distinct CDR3 sequences, around a sixth of them seen only once. V usage is TRBV6-5 and J usage is TRBJ1-1; tentatively, D is TRBD1 (5 bases). Sequencing input: blood. This receptor was identified in a man aged 50 to 59 with Graves' hyperthyroidism. In nucleotides, the CDR3 is TGTGCCAGCAGTTACCCTCCGACAGACCCTCGGAACACTGAAGCTTTCTTT. Residues: CASSYPPTDPRNTEAFF.